Described below is a single T cell receptor beta chain sequence and its context. The V end was cut by 0 bases, the J end by 12 bases, with 20 bases between. Germline V gene data show CDR1 as SGHTA and CDR2 as FQGNSA. The CDR3 runs to 15 residues. This sample was taken from a study of T cell changes during pregnancy in multiple sclerosis. The assay was immunoSEQ multiplex PCR, and TCRdb's table has in-frame clones only and misses some. The table records over 100,000 clones, approximately 90% of them present only once. This TCR came from a female donor with multiple sclerosis, enrolled in a pregnancy study. The V gene is TRBV7-2, the J gene TRBJ1-1, with D perhaps TRBD1 (5 bases). The source material was peripheral blood, sampled in the third trimester of pregnancy. CDR3 DNA: TGTGCCAGCAGCTTAGCCCTAGAGATGCAGGGAACGACTTTCTTT. The encoded protein is CASSLALEMQGTTFF.